This T cell receptor beta chain was profiled in a study of blood T cell repertoires in COVID-19. The CDR3 sequence is 15 residues long. In germline, CDR1 is SGHRS, CDR2 YFSETQ. V lost 7 bases, J lost 1 base, and 7 bases stayed unmatched. Assay: immunoSEQ multiplex PCR; the TCRdb copy retains only in-frame clones and omits some. The sample carries around 150,000 clones, more than 80% recorded once. Material for sequencing was peripheral blood. This receptor was obtained from a human donor in a cohort sampled during active COVID-19. This chain connects TRBV5-1 to TRBJ2-1; 8 nucleotides match TRBD2. Written as DNA, the CDR3 is TGCGCCAGCGGCACTAGCGGACAGTCCTACAATGAGCAGTTCTTC. Protein product: CASGTSGQSYNEQFF.